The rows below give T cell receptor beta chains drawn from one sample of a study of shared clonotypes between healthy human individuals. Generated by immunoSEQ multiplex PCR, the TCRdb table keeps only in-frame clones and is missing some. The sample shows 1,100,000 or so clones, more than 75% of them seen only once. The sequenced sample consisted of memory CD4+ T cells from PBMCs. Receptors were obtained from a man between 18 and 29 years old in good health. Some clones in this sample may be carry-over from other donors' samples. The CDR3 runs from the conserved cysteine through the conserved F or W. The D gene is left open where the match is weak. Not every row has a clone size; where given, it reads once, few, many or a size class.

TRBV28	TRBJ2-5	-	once	TGTGCCAGCAGTTTAGACCGGCAAGAGACCCAGTACTTC	CASSLDRQETQYF
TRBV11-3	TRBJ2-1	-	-	TGTGCCAGCAGCTTAGGTTCCCCGGCCAATGAGCAGTTCTTC	CASSLGSPANEQFF
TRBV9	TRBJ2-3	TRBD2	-	TGTGCCAGCAGCCCCCGGGGGGGCGCAATGACAGATACGCAGTATTTT	CASSPRGGAMTDTQYF
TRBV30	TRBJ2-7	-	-	TGTGCCTGGAGTGCAAGGGACGACGACGAGCAGTACTTC	CAWSARDDDEQYF
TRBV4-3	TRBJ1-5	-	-	TGCGCCAGCAGCGCCCAGGGAGGCCAGCCCCAGCATTTT	CASSAQGGQPQHF
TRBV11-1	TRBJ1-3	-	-	TGTGCCAGCAGCCCCGGGCCTGGAAACACCATATATTTT	CASSPGPGNTIYF
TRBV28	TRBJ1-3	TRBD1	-	TGTGCCAGCAGTTTTGGGAACAGGGGATTCTCAAACACCATATATTTT	CASSFGNRGFSNTIYF
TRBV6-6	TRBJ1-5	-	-	TGTGCCAGCAGTTACAGGAGTGACAGCAATCAGCCCCAGCATTTT	CASSYRSDSNQPQHF
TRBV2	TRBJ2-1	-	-	TGTGCCAGTCGATGGGTGTCCTACAATGAGCAGTTCTTC	CASRWVSYNEQFF
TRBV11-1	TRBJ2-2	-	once	TGTGCCAGCGGTCCGGGCGATCTCACCGGGGAGCTGTTTTTT	CASGPGDLTGELFF
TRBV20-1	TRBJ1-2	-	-	TGCAGTGCTAGATACAACTATGGCTACACCTTC	CSARYNYGYTF
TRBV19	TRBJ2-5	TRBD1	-	TGTGCCAGTAGTATTGTAAGACAGGGGGCTGGAGAGACCCAGTACTTC	CASSIVRQGAGETQYF
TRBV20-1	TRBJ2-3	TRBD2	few	TGCAGGGGGGGGGTCCACCCATCGCAGTATTTT	CRGGVHPSQYF
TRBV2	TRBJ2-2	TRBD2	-	TGTGCCAGCAGCGGGAGGGCCGCCGGGGAGCTGTTTTTT	CASSGRAAGELFF
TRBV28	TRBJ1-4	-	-	TGTGCCAGCAGTTTATCCCGACGGAGGACTAATGAAAAACTGTTTTTT	CASSLSRRRTNEKLFF
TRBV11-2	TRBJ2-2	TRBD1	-	TGTGCCAGCAGCTTAGGACAGGGGGTGGCCGGGGAGCTGTTTTTT	CASSLGQGVAGELFF
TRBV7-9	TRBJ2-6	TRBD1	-	TGTGCCAGCAGCACCATGACAGGGGTAAAGGCTGGGGCCAACGTCCTGACTTTC	CASSTMTGVKAGANVLTF
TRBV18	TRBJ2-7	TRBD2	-	TGTGCCAGCTCACCACCAGGGAGGGAGGCCTACGAGCAGTACTTC	CASSPPGREAYEQYF
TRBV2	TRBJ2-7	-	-	TGTGCCAGCTCCAGGAACAGAAACTACGAGCAGTACTTC	CASSRNRNYEQYF
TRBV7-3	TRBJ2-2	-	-	TGTGCCAGCAGCTTTTTTGGCGGTAACACCGGGGAGCTGTTTTTT	CASSFFGGNTGELFF
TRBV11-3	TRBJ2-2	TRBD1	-	TGTGCCAGCAGCAAATCGACAGGGAGAGGCACCGGGGAGCTGTTTTTT	CASSKSTGRGTGELFF
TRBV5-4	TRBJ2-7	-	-	TGTGCCAGCAGTCCCGACAGGTCTAGTCTTTTGGGAGAGCAGTACTTC	CASSPDRSSLLGEQYF
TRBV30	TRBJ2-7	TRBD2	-	TGTGCCTGGAGTGTACTCTCTAGCGGGAAGCAGTACTTC	CAWSVLSSGKQYF
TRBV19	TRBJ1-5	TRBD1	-	TGTGCCAGTAGTATGACAGGGGTTGCCAATCAGCCCCAGCATTTT	CASSMTGVANQPQHF
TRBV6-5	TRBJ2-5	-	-	TGTGCCAGCAGCCTCCGGGTCGAAGAGACCCAGTACTTC	CASSLRVEETQYF
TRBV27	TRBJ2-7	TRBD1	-	TGTGCCAGCAGTTGGAATGACAGGGACGAGCAGTACTTC	CASSWNDRDEQYF
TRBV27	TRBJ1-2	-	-	TGTGCCAGCAGTTTTCAGACAGGCGATGGCTACACCTTC	CASSFQTGDGYTF
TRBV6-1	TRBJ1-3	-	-	TGTGCCAGCAGTGAATTTTGGGACACCTCTGGAAACACCATATATTTT	CASSEFWDTSGNTIYF
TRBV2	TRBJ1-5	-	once	TGTGCCAGCAGGGATTGGGCCCAGCCCCAGCATTTT	CASRDWAQPQHF
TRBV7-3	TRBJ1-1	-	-	TGTGCCAGCAGCTTGACAGGTAACACTGAAGCTTTCTTT	CASSLTGNTEAFF
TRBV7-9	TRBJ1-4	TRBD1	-	TGTGCCAGCAGCGCCAGGACAGGGAGAGAAAAACTGTTTTTT	CASSARTGREKLFF
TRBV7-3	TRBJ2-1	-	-	TGTGCCAGCAGTGAAAGCTCCTACAATGAGCAGTTCTTC	CASSESSYNEQFF
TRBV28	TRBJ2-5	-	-	TGTGCCAGCAGTTTTGCCGGCAGGCAAGAGACCCAGTACTTC	CASSFAGRQETQYF
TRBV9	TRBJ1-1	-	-	TGTGCCAGCAGCGTAGAGCCCCAAGTTAGTGAAGCTTTCTTT	CASSVEPQVSEAFF
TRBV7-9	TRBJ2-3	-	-	TGTGCCAGCAGCTCGGGACCAAACACAGATACGCAGTATTTT	CASSSGPNTDTQYF
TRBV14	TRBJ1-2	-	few	TGTGCCAGCAGCCAAGGAGCTAACTATGGCTACACCTTC	CASSQGANYGYTF